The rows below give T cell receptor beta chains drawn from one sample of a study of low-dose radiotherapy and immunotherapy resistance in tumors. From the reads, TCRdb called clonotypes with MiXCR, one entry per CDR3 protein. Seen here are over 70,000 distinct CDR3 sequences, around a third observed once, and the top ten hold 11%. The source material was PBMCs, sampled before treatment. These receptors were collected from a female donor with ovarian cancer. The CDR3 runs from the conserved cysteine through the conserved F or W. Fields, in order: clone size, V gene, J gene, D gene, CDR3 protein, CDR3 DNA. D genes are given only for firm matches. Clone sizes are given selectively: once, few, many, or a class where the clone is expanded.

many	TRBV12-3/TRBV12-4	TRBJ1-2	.	CASSASRGLGYGYTF	TGTGCCAGCAGTGCCAGTAGAGGACTTGGCTATGGCTACACCTTC
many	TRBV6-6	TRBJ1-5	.	CASSYVVGPQHF	TGTGCCAGCAGTTACGTAGTTGGTCCCCAGCATTTT
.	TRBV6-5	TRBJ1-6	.	CASAFRANSPLHF	TGTGCCAGCGCCTTCCGTGCTAATTCACCCCTCCACTTT
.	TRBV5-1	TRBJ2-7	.	CASSLDPGSSYEQYF	TGCGCCAGCAGCTTGGACCCGGGGAGCTCCTACGAGCAGTACTTC
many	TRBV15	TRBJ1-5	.	CATSRRDIGGNQPQHF	TGTGCCACCAGCAGGAGGGACATTGGCGGCAATCAGCCCCAGCATTTT
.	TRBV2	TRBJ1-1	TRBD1	CASSRDSPIVTRNTEAFF	TGTGCCAGCAGCCGGGACAGCCCGATAGTTACCCGGAACACTGAAGCTTTCTTT
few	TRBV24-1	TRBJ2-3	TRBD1	CATSDQGTAHTDTQYF	TGTGCCACCAGTGATCAAGGGACAGCTCACACAGATACGCAGTATTTT
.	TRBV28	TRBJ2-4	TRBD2	CASAGTSGRKNIQYF	TGTGCCAGCGCGGGGACTAGCGGACGGAAAAACATTCAGTACTTC
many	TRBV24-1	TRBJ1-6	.	CATSESPTSPLHF	TGTGCCACCAGTGAATCCCCGACCTCACCCCTCCACTTT
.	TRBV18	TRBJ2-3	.	CASSSQMTRNTDTQYF	TGTGCCAGCTCATCACAAATGACCCGAAACACAGATACGCAGTATTTT
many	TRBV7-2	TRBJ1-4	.	CASSLDRQTQATNEKLFF	TGTGCCAGCAGCTTAGACCGACAGACCCAAGCAACTAATGAAAAACTGTTTTTT
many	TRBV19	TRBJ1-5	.	CASRETLNSNQPQHF	TGTGCCAGTAGGGAAACACTTAATAGCAATCAGCCCCAGCATTTT
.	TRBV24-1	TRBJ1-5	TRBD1	CATRGGGEGNQPQHF	TGTGCCACCCGGGGAGGGGGCGAGGGCAATCAGCCCCAGCATTTT
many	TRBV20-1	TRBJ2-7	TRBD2	CSATGTQPGLDEQYF	TGCAGTGCCACCGGGACCCAACCGGGACTAGACGAGCAGTACTTC
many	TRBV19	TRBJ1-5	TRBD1	CASSILFGTGDQPQHF	TGTGCCAGTAGTATCCTCTTCGGGACAGGGGATCAGCCCCAGCATTTT
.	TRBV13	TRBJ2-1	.	CASSFGGNKQFF	TGTGCCAGCAGCTTTGGAGGGAATAAGCAGTTCTTC
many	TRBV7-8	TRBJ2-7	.	CASSFLTGREQYF	TGTGCCAGCAGCTTCCTCACCGGAAGGGAGCAGTACTTC
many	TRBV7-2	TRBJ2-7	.	CASSLSQATVYEQYF	TGTGCCAGCAGCTTAAGCCAGGCTACCGTCTACGAGCAGTACTTC
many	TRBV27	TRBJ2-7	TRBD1	CASTPPGQSYEQYF	TGTGCCAGCACCCCTCCGGGACAGTCCTACGAGCAGTACTTC
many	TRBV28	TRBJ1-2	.	CALGGDRGYGYTF	TGTGCCTTGGGTGGGGACCGCGGCTATGGCTACACCTTC
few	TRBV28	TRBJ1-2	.	CASTTPAGASYGPGYTF	TGTGCCAGCACCACGCCGGCAGGGGCGTCGTACGGGCCTGGCTACACCTTC
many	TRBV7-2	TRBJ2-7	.	CASSLAGTGTYEQYF	TGTGCCAGCAGCTTAGCCGGGACTGGAACCTACGAGCAGTACTTC
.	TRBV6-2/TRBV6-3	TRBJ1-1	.	CASTPEWLPNTEAFF	TGTGCCAGCACCCCCGAGTGGTTACCGAACACTGAAGCTTTCTTT
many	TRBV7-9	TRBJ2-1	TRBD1	CASSSRQGAINEQFF	TGTGCCAGCAGCTCCCGACAGGGGGCGATCAATGAGCAGTTCTTC